This TCR beta chain was sequenced in a study of cytomegalovirus exposure and HLA in healthy donors. CDR1 and CDR2 (germline): MGHDK, SYGVNS. CDR3 size: 15 residues. Losses at the gene ends were 4 bases for V and 5 bases for J; bases not matched to a gene: 4. Some clones are missing from TCRdb's copy, which holds only in-frame ones; the method was immunoSEQ multiplex PCR. The sample shows about 120,000 clones, around nine tenths of them seen only once. The sample was PBMCs. The genes are TRBV25-1 and TRBJ1-4, with 10 bases fitting TRBD1. This sequence originates from a woman between 18 and 29 years old in good health and CMV-seronegative. The CDR3 here is CASSAQGQGNEKLFF. The CDR3 DNA follows: TGTGCCAGCAGTGCCCAGGGACAGGGGAATGAAAAACTGTTTTTT.